This is a list of T cell receptor beta chains from one sample in a study of T cells in Graves' hyperthyroidism and ophthalmopathy. A single record per CDR3 protein comes from TCRdb applying MiXCR to the multiplex PCR reads. The profile covers 150,000 or so distinct CDR3 sequences, with less than 25% appearing a single time and around 70% taken by the ten largest. Sequencing was performed on blood. These receptors were taken from a woman aged 45-59 years with Graves' hyperthyroidism that later progressed to Graves' ophthalmopathy. The CDR3 runs from the conserved cysteine through the conserved F or W. The order of the fields is J gene, clone size, V gene, D gene, CDR3 length, CDR3 DNA, CDR3 protein. D genes are given only for firm matches. The size entry is marked missing in some rows and otherwise reads once, few, many or a size class.

J gene: TRBJ1-6; clone size: many; V gene: TRBV5-1; D gene: TRBD1; CDR3 length: 18; CDR3 DNA: TGCGCCAGCCGATCAAGACAGGGCCCAGAAGGAGGTAATTCACCCCTCCACTTT; CDR3 protein: CASRSRQGPEGGNSPLHF
J gene: TRBJ2-3; clone size: many; V gene: TRBV7-9; D gene: NA; CDR3 length: 14; CDR3 DNA: TGTGCCAGCAGCTTACTCCAGGAGACAGATACGCAGTATTTT; CDR3 protein: CASSLLQETDTQYF
J gene: TRBJ1-3; clone size: NA; V gene: TRBV7-2; D gene: NA; CDR3 length: 14; CDR3 DNA: TGTGCCAGCAGCCACGCAGGGGTCGCGGGCACCATATATTTT; CDR3 protein: CASSHAGVAGTIYF
J gene: TRBJ2-1; clone size: few; V gene: TRBV4-1; D gene: TRBD2; CDR3 length: 14; CDR3 DNA: TGCGCCAGCAGCCAAACAGCGGGAGTAAGGGAGCAGTTCTTC; CDR3 protein: CASSQTAGVREQFF
J gene: TRBJ2-5; clone size: many; V gene: TRBV5-1; D gene: NA; CDR3 length: 13; CDR3 DNA: TGCGCCAGCAGCTTGGCCGGTGGAGAGACCCAGTACTTC; CDR3 protein: CASSLAGGETQYF
J gene: TRBJ2-3; clone size: many; V gene: TRBV5-1; D gene: NA; CDR3 length: 15; CDR3 DNA: TGCGCCAGCAGACCCGAGATACAGGGGGGGGATACGCAGTATTTT; CDR3 protein: CASRPEIQGGDTQYF
J gene: TRBJ2-7; clone size: many; V gene: TRBV4-1; D gene: TRBD1; CDR3 length: 16; CDR3 DNA: TGCGCCAGCAGCCAAGGACAGGGGGCAAACTCCTACGAGCAGTACTTC; CDR3 protein: CASSQGQGANSYEQYF
J gene: TRBJ2-2; clone size: NA; V gene: TRBV5-6; D gene: TRBD2; CDR3 length: 15; CDR3 DNA: TGTGCCAGCAGCTTCGGGGGGTCGAACACCGGGGAGCTGTTTTTT; CDR3 protein: CASSFGGSNTGELFF
J gene: TRBJ2-7; clone size: many; V gene: TRBV3-1; D gene: NA; CDR3 length: 14; CDR3 DNA: TGTGCCAGCAGCCAAGTTGACGCTACTTCCGAGCAGTACTTC; CDR3 protein: CASSQVDATSEQYF
J gene: TRBJ1-4; clone size: many; V gene: TRBV28; D gene: NA; CDR3 length: 14; CDR3 DNA: TGTGCCAGCAGTTCCGGGACCCTAGATGAAAAACTGTTTTTT; CDR3 protein: CASSSGTLDEKLFF
J gene: TRBJ1-6; clone size: many; V gene: TRBV6-1; D gene: NA; CDR3 length: 15; CDR3 DNA: TGTGCCAGCAGCTGGGGGCAGGGTGGTAATTCACCCCTCCACTTT; CDR3 protein: CASSWGQGGNSPLHF
J gene: TRBJ1-5; clone size: many; V gene: TRBV11-2; D gene: NA; CDR3 length: 13; CDR3 DNA: TGTGCCAGCAGCCCTGGACGCAATCAGCCCCAGCATTTT; CDR3 protein: CASSPGRNQPQHF
J gene: TRBJ2-3; clone size: NA; V gene: TRBV5-4; D gene: TRBD1; CDR3 length: 16; CDR3 DNA: TGTGCCAGCAGCTCGGCGGGGGACAGGGGGGTAAATACGCAGTATTTT; CDR3 protein: CASSSAGDRGVNTQYF
J gene: TRBJ1-2; clone size: few; V gene: TRBV27; D gene: NA; CDR3 length: 15; CDR3 DNA: TGTGCCAGCAAGTACCAGCAAGGCTCCTCATATGGCTACACCTTC; CDR3 protein: CASKYQQGSSYGYTF
J gene: TRBJ2-3; clone size: many; V gene: TRBV28; D gene: TRBD2; CDR3 length: 19; CDR3 DNA: TGTGCCAGCAGGCCGCCGGGACTAGCGGGAGGGCCGGGCACAGATACGCAGTATTTT; CDR3 protein: CASRPPGLAGGPGTDTQYF
J gene: TRBJ2-7; clone size: many; V gene: TRBV7-2; D gene: TRBD2; CDR3 length: 15; CDR3 DNA: TGTGCCAGCAGCCGGGCGGCTAGCGGGAGTTACGAGCAGTACTTC; CDR3 protein: CASSRAASGSYEQYF
J gene: TRBJ2-5; clone size: few; V gene: TRBV13; D gene: NA; CDR3 length: 15; CDR3 DNA: TGTGCCAGCAGCCCCAGCAGGGGCGGACAAGAGACCCAGTACTTC; CDR3 protein: CASSPSRGGQETQYF
J gene: TRBJ2-1; clone size: few; V gene: TRBV6-6; D gene: TRBD2; CDR3 length: 17; CDR3 DNA: TGTGCCAGCAGTTACCGCAGACTAGCGGGCTCCTACAATGAGCAGTTCTTC; CDR3 protein: CASSYRRLAGSYNEQFF
J gene: TRBJ2-1; clone size: few; V gene: TRBV27; D gene: NA; CDR3 length: 16; CDR3 DNA: TGTGCCAGCAGTCTAGTAGGGGGTAGCGGCTACAATGAGCAGTTCTTC; CDR3 protein: CASSLVGGSGYNEQFF
J gene: TRBJ1-1; clone size: NA; V gene: TRBV29-1; D gene: NA; CDR3 length: 12; CDR3 DNA: TGCAGCGTTTACGGACAGAACACTGAAGCTTTCTTT; CDR3 protein: CSVYGQNTEAFF
J gene: TRBJ2-2; clone size: few; V gene: TRBV19; D gene: NA; CDR3 length: 14; CDR3 DNA: TGTGCCAGTGACCCCAGGGATGGCACCGGGGAGCTGTTTTTT; CDR3 protein: CASDPRDGTGELFF
J gene: TRBJ1-4; clone size: many; V gene: TRBV18; D gene: NA; CDR3 length: 13; CDR3 DNA: TGTGCCAGCTCAAAGGCAACTAATGAAAAACTGTTTTTT; CDR3 protein: CASSKATNEKLFF
J gene: TRBJ2-2; clone size: few; V gene: TRBV7-2; D gene: TRBD1; CDR3 length: 15; CDR3 DNA: TGTGCCAGCAGCAGTAGGACAGGGGGCTTGGGGGAGCTGTTTTTT; CDR3 protein: CASSSRTGGLGELFF
J gene: TRBJ2-7; clone size: NA; V gene: TRBV20-1; D gene: NA; CDR3 length: 13; CDR3 DNA: TGCAGTGCTGGATCGGGTTACTCCTACGAGCAGTACTTC; CDR3 protein: CSAGSGYSYEQYF
J gene: TRBJ1-5; clone size: many; V gene: TRBV20-1; D gene: NA; CDR3 length: 14; CDR3 DNA: TGCAGTGCTAGTGAAGGGTGGAGCAATCAGCCCCAGCATTTT; CDR3 protein: CSASEGWSNQPQHF
J gene: TRBJ2-7; clone size: NA; V gene: TRBV19; D gene: TRBD1; CDR3 length: 13; CDR3 DNA: TGTGCCAGTACGGGACAGGGGGCGTACGAGCAGTACTTC; CDR3 protein: CASTGQGAYEQYF
J gene: TRBJ2-3; clone size: NA; V gene: TRBV20-1; D gene: NA; CDR3 length: 12; CDR3 DNA: TGCAGTGCTAGAGCTAGCACAGATACGCAGTATTTT; CDR3 protein: CSARASTDTQYF